A selection of T cell receptor beta chains follows, all from one sample in a study of blood T cell repertoires in COVID-19. TCRdb keeps only in-frame clones here, not all; method: immunoSEQ multiplex PCR. The table includes under 200,000 clones, more than 85% detected once. The specimen was PBMCs or T cells enriched from blood (not recorded which). These receptors were obtained from a woman between 50 and 59 years old who had recovered from COVID-19. Both conserved end residues are part of each CDR3. Each record gives: V gene, CDR3 protein.

v_gene: TRBV29-1
CDR3aa: CSVGGAPTGLQETQYF

v_gene: TRBV25-1
CDR3aa: CASSPPGTSGLTYEQYF

v_gene: TRBV5-1
CDR3aa: CASSSQGGNNSPLHF

v_gene: TRBV6-5
CDR3aa: CASSYSTESSGNTIYF

v_gene: TRBV5-1
CDR3aa: CASSLSGGNTEAFF

v_gene: TRBV10-1
CDR3aa: CASGSPGSTGELFF

v_gene: TRBV7-3
CDR3aa: CASSLTGSGVDTQYF

v_gene: TRBV7-9
CDR3aa: CASSLGQGTNGYTF

v_gene: TRBV7-9
CDR3aa: CASSSFSGAKNIQYF

v_gene: TRBV29-1
CDR3aa: CSVGVNTEAFF

v_gene: TRBV6-5
CDR3aa: CASSYSGTGGETQYF

v_gene: TRBV10-2
CDR3aa: CASALAGGGYEQYF

v_gene: TRBV7-2
CDR3aa: CASSLFQGFRKANYGYTF

v_gene: TRBV5-1
CDR3aa: CASSPGTGLNNSPLHF

v_gene: TRBV7-2
CDR3aa: CASSPYSLLEQFF

v_gene: TRBV7-2
CDR3aa: CASSLLRASGSLGQYF

v_gene: TRBV4-3
CDR3aa: CASSLGTSGYYEQYF

v_gene: TRBV29-1
CDR3aa: CSVGETGAREKLFF

v_gene: TRBV3-1/TRBV3-2
CDR3aa: CASSQVWLAGNNEQFF

v_gene: TRBV28
CDR3aa: CASKTLIRTSGSLSTTDTQYF

v_gene: TRBV6-2/TRBV6-3
CDR3aa: CASSYSGGRAGEQFF

v_gene: TRBV5-6
CDR3aa: CASSLWLHEQYF

v_gene: TRBV6-2/TRBV6-3
CDR3aa: CASSLPRRQGWTQPQHF

v_gene: TRBV5-1
CDR3aa: CASSEQLSYNEQFF

v_gene: TRBV27
CDR3aa: CASSLSYQSNEQFF

v_gene: TRBV19
CDR3aa: CASKDRGNYGYTF

v_gene: TRBV6-2/TRBV6-3
CDR3aa: CASSLLVRQTQYF

v_gene: TRBV7-9
CDR3aa: CASSPYPTSGRGMETQYF

v_gene: TRBV3-1/TRBV3-2
CDR3aa: CASSQEGDEQFF

v_gene: TRBV21-1
CDR3aa: CASRGGAGCNSPLHF

v_gene: TRBV5-4
CDR3aa: CASSSAGHRGRGTGELFF

v_gene: TRBV5-1
CDR3aa: CASSWTSGTAYEQYF

v_gene: TRBV5-6
CDR3aa: CASTVSGTVETQYF

v_gene: TRBV2
CDR3aa: CASRGAKGPEAGELFF

v_gene: TRBV7-2
CDR3aa: CASSLSYINEKLFF

v_gene: TRBV7-2
CDR3aa: CASSLVGTAEKLFF

v_gene: TRBV4-1
CDR3aa: CASSSPAELSGANVLTF

v_gene: TRBV7-2
CDR3aa: CASSLVRGAYNEQFF

v_gene: TRBV6-5
CDR3aa: CASSFLTSGGEQFF

v_gene: TRBV7-9
CDR3aa: CASSLVNRYNEQFF

v_gene: TRBV5-6
CDR3aa: CASSLNSFSYGYTF

v_gene: TRBV11-2
CDR3aa: CASSLARTDWGYEQYF

v_gene: TRBV18
CDR3aa: CATTGSSYNEQFF

v_gene: TRBV5-1
CDR3aa: CASGPGSESYNEQFF

v_gene: TRBV11-2
CDR3aa: CASSLYRGIGETQYF

v_gene: TRBV28
CDR3aa: CASSQQGITNYGYTF

v_gene: TRBV19
CDR3aa: CASKRLAGDNEQFF

v_gene: TRBV5-1
CDR3aa: CASRPGWAADTQYF